This T cell receptor (beta chain) emerged from a study of T-cell memory formation after mild COVID-19. Regarding the study as a whole: That cross-reactive memory joined was suggested by some responding clones appearing in pre-infection memory. Among CD4+ contracting clones, most were CM and EM, and CD8+ ones EMRA.

The CDR3 spans 13 residues. Trimming removed 3 bases at V and 3 bases at J, with 10 bases between. CDR1 SGHRS and CDR2 YFSETQ come from the germline V gene. This clonotype was recorded a few times. Its matching antigen is unknown. The 5'RACE method, run with constant-segment primers, produced TCR alpha and TCR beta cDNA libraries (carrying sample barcodes and UMIs). In TCRdb, the 5' RACE reads were re-called with MiXCR into one record per CDR3 protein. Of 95,000 to 120,000 distinct CDR3 sequences detected, approximately 22% appear once; the ten largest clones hold under 50%. This sequence was found in a man aged 18-30 years who had mild COVID-19 (a few samples of this study predate the infection). Cell type and time point are not known. This chain links TRBV5-1 with TRBJ2-7; D unclear. Sequenced: PBMCs or a T cell subset sorted from them (not recorded which). CDR3 sequence reads: CASSSGSLYEQYF. Written as DNA, the CDR3 is TGCGCCAGCAGCTCCGGTTCCCTCTACGAGCAGTACTTC.